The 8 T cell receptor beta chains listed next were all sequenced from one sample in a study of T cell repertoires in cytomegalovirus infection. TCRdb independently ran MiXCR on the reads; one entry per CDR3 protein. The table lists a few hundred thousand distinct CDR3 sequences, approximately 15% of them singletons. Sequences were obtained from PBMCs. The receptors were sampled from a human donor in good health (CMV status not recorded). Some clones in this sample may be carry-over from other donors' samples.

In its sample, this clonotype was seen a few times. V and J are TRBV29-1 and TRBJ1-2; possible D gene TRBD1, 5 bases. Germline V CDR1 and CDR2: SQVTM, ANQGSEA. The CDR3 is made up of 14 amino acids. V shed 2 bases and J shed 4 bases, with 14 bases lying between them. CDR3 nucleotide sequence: TGCAGCGTTGAACCACCGGGACGGCTCTATGGCTACACCTTC. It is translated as CSVEPPGRLYGYTF.

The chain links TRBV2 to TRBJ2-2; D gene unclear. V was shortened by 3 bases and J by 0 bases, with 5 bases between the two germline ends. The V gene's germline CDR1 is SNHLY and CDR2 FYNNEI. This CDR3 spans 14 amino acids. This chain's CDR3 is CASSDFANTGELFF. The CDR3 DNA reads TGTGCCAGCAGTGATTTCGCGAACACCGGGGAGCTGTTTTTT.

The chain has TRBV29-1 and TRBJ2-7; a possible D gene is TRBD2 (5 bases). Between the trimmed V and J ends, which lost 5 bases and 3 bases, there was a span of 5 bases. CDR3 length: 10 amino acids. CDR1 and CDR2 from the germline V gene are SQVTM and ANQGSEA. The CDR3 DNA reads TGCAGCGTTCGGGACTACGAGCAGTACTTC. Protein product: CSVRDYEQYF.

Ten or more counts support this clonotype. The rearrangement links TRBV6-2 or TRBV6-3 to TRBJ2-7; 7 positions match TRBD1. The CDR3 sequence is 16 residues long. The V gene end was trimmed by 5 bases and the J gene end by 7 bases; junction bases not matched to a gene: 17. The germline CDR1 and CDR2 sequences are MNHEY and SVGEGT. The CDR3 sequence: CASSGDRRPVMGEQYF. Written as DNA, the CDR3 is TGTGCCAGCAGTGGGGACAGACGCCCCGTTATGGGTGAGCAGTACTTC.

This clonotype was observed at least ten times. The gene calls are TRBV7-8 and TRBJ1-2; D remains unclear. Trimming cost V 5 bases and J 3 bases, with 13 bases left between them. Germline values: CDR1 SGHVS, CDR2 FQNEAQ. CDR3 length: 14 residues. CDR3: CASSSRRNHYGYTF. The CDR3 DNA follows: TGTGCCAGCAGCAGTAGGAGAAACCACTATGGCTACACCTTC.

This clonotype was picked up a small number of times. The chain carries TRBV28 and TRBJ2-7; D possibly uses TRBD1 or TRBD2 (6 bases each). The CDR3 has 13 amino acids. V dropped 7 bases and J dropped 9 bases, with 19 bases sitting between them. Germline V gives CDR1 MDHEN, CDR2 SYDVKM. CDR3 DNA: TGTGCCAGCACCCCCCCCGGGGGCTTATGGCAGTACTTC. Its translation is CASTPPGGLWQYF. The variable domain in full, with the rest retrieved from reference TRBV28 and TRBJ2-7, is DVKVTQSSRYLVKRTGEKVFLECVQDMDHENMFWYRQDPGLGLRLIYFSYDVKMKEKGDIPEGYSVSREKKERFSLILESASTNQTSMYLCASTPPGGLWQYFGPGTRLTVT.

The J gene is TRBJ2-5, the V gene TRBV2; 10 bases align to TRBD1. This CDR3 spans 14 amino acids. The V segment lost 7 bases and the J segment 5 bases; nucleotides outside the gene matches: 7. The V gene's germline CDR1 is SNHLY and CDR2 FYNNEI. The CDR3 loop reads CASTETGGVETQYF. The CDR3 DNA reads TGTGCCAGCACGGAGACAGGGGGCGTGGAGACCCAGTACTTC.

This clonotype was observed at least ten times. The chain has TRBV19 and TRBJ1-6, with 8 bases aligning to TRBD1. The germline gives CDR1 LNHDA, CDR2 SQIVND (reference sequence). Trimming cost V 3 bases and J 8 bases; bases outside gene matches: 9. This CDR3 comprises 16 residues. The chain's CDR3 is CASSIHQSGGDSPLHF. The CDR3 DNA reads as TGTGCCAGTAGTATTCACCAGTCAGGGGGCGATTCACCCCTCCACTTT.